This T cell receptor (beta chain) was sequenced for a study of blood T cells in healthy people across ages. The CDR3 runs 13 residues. V lost 7 bases and J 0 bases, leaving 9 bases between the germline ends. Germline CDR1 ENHRY, CDR2 SYGVKD. Through a sample-barcoded 5' primer and a J-beta primer mix, a second PCR was run for roughly 7 to 12 cycles. TCRdb independently ran MiXCR on the 5' RACE reads; one entry per CDR3 protein. The profile shows around 870,000 distinct CDR3 sequences, 29% of them singletons. Healthy individuals of Caucasian origin from Russia, aged about 6 to 95, served as donors. A minimum of 6 micrograms of total RNA was extracted per sample. In this sample, this clonotype turned up many times.

This sequence was found in a woman of 80 years or more in good health. The J gene is TRBJ1-1, the V gene TRBV10-3; D call uncertain. Sequenced material: blood. CDR3 nucleotide sequence: TGTGCCATCACTTCCGGACTGAACACTGAAGCTTTCTTT. Protein sequence: CAITSGLNTEAFF.